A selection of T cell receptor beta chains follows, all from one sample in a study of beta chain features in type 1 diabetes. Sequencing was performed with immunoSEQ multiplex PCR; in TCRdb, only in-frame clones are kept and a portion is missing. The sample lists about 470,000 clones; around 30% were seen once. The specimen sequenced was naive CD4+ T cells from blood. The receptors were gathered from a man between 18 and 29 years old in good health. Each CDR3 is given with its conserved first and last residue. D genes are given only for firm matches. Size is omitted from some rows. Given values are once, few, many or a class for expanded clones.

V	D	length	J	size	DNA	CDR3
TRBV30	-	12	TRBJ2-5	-	TGTGCCTGGGGCTTCCTCCGGGAGACCCAGTACTTC	CAWGFLRETQYF
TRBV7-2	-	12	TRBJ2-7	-	TGTGCCAGCAGCTACAGGGAAGGGGAGCAGTACTTC	CASSYREGEQYF
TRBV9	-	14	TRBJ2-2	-	TGTGCCAGCAGCGTCCGGAGGGGCAGCGGGGAGCTGTTTTTT	CASSVRRGSGELFF
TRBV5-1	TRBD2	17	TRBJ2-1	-	TGCGCCAGCAGCCCCGGGACTAGCGGTACCTCCTACAATGAGCAGTTCTTC	CASSPGTSGTSYNEQFF
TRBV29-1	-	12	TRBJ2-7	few	TGCAGCGTTGAGACGGCCTCCTACGAGCAGTACTTC	CSVETASYEQYF
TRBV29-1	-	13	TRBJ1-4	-	TGCAGCGTTGAAAGGGACCTTGGCGAAAAACTGTTTTTT	CSVERDLGEKLFF
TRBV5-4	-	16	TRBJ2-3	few	TGTGCCAGCAGCCCTCCGAAAGAATTTAGCACAGATACGCAGTATTTT	CASSPPKEFSTDTQYF
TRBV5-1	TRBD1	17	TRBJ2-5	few	TGCGCCAGCAGCTTGTTCGACAGGGTCCATTTAGGAGAGACCCAGTACTTC	CASSLFDRVHLGETQYF
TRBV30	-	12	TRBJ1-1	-	TGTGCCTGGAGTTCAGGGTGGACTGAAGCTTTCTTT	CAWSSGWTEAFF
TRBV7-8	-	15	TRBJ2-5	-	TGTGCCAGCAGGGCCGGTCGGCGGGATCTTGAGACCCAGTACTTC	CASRAGRRDLETQYF
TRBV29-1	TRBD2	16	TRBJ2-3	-	TGCAGCGTTGAAGACTGGACTAGCGGGGCCACAGATACGCAGTATTTT	CSVEDWTSGATDTQYF
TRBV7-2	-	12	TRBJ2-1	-	TGTGCCAGCAGCCGGTACGGGAATGAGCAGTTCTTC	CASSRYGNEQFF
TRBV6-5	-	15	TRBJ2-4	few	TGTGCCAGCTCCCGCAGGACTACGGGAATAAACATTCAGTACTTC	CASSRRTTGINIQYF
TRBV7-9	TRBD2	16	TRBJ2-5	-	TGTGCCAGCAGCTTGCCTAGCGGGGGAGGGCAAGAGACCCAGTACTTC	CASSLPSGGGQETQYF
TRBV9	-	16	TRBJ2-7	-	TGTGCCAGCAGCGAGCGACCTGAGACCTCTACCTACGAGCAGTACTTC	CASSERPETSTYEQYF
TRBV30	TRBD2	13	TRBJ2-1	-	TGTGCCTGGACCCCTAGCGGGGACAATGAGCAGTTCTTC	CAWTPSGDNEQFF
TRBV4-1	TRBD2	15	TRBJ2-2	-	TGCGCCAGCAGCCTTGGACTAGCGGGGCACGGGGAGCTGTTTTTT	CASSLGLAGHGELFF
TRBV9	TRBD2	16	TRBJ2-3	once	TGTGCCAGCAGCGTAGGACTAGCGGGAGGAGAAGATACGCAGTATTTT	CASSVGLAGGEDTQYF
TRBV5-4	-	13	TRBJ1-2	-	TGTGCCAGCAGCTCCCCGGGCAACTATGGCTACACCTTC	CASSSPGNYGYTF
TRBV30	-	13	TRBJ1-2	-	TGTGCCTGGAGTCCAGGACAGAACTATGGCTACACCTTC	CAWSPGQNYGYTF
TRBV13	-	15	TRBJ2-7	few	TGTGCCAGCAGCTCCAGGGACATCCTCCGGTACGAGCAGTACTTC	CASSSRDILRYEQYF
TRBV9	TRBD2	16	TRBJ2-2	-	TGTGCCAGCAGCGTAGATGCTAGCGGGAACACCGGGGAGCTGTTTTTT	CASSVDASGNTGELFF
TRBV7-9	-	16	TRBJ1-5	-	TGTGCCAGCAGCTTAATCGGAGGGGCAGGGAATCAGCCCCAGCATTTT	CASSLIGGAGNQPQHF
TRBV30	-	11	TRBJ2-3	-	TGTGCCTGGAGTATTGTCGATACGCAGTATTTT	CAWSIVDTQYF
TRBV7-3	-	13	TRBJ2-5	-	TGTGCCAGCAGCGCGCATTCTCAAGAGACCCAGTACTTC	CASSAHSQETQYF
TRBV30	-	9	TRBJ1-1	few	TGTGCCTCGCGCCGGGAAGCTTTCTTT	CASRREAFF
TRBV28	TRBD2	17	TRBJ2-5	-	TGTGCCAGCAGGTTAGGGATTCTAGCGGGGGCTCAAGAGCCCCAGTACTTC	CASRLGILAGAQEPQYF
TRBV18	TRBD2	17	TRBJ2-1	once	TGTGCCAGCTCACCTCGGACTAGCGGGAGTTTTAACAATGAGCAGTTCTTC	CASSPRTSGSFNNEQFF
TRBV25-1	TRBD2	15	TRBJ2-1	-	TGTGCCAGCAGTACTAGCGGACCCTCCTACAATGAGCAGTTCTTC	CASSTSGPSYNEQFF
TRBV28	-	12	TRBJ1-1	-	TGTGCCAGCATCCTCGAGACAGATAGAGCTTTCTTT	CASILETDRAFF
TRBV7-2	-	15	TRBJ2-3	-	TGTGCCAGCAGCTTTACGGGACCCAGCACAGATACGCAGTATTTT	CASSFTGPSTDTQYF
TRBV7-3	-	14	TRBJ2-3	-	TGTGCCAGCAGCTTGACTAGTTGGGTAGATACGCAGTATTTT	CASSLTSWVDTQYF
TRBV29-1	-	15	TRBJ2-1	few	TGCAGCGTTGATGTCGGAGGGAGCTCCTACAATGAGCAGTTCTTC	CSVDVGGSSYNEQFF
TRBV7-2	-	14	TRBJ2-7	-	TGTGCCAGCAGCTTATTGGGAATAACCTACGAGCAGTACTTC	CASSLLGITYEQYF
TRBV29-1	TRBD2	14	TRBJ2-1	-	TGCAGTTTAGGGACTAGCGGGAGGTACGATGAGCAGTTCTTC	CSLGTSGRYDEQFF